Sequencing of this TCR beta chain was carried out in a study of early T cells in non-severe SARS-CoV-2 infection. General study findings and limits: Reliance on VDJdb matching favored anti-spike CD8 responses; private and CD4 specificities were missed.

Germline V lookup: CDR1 SGHRS, CDR2 YFSETQ. The V end lost 0 bases, the J end lost 0 bases, and 4 bases lay between the germline ends. The CDR3 is made up of 14 amino acids. A few counts support this clonotype. Its antigen is not known. Molecules of cDNA were individually given unique molecular identifiers that were attached to them. TCRdb re-derived calls from the 5' RACE reads in MiXCR, one entry per CDR3 protein. The sample lists around 35,000 distinct CDR3 sequences, roughly 6% occurring once. The chain employs TRBV5-1 and TRBJ2-4; unclear D gene. This receptor was obtained from an adult who was a healthcare worker with PCR-confirmed SARS-CoV-2 infection or an uninfected control (not recorded which). The sequenced sample consisted of whole blood. CDR3 nucleotide sequence: TGCGCCAGCAGCTTGGGGGCAGCCAAAAACATTCAGTACTTC. Translating gives CASSLGAAKNIQYF.